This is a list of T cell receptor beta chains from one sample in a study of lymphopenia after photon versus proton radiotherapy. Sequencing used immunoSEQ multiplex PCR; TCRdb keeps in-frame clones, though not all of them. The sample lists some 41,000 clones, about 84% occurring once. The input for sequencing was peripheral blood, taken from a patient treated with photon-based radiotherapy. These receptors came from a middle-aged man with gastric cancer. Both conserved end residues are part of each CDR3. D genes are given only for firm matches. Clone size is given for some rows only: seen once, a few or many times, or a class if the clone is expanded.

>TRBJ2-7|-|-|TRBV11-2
CASSPAGALYEQYF
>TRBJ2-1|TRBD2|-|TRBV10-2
CASWASGRSNEQFF
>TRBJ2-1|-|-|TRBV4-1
CASSLIDPFLPNEQFF
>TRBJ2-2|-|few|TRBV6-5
CASSGTTEKLFF
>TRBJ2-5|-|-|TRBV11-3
CASSLGTGFQETQYF
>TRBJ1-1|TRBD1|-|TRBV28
CASGTGGGTEAFF
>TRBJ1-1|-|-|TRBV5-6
CASSGGPNTEAFF
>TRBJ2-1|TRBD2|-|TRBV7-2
CASSLDLAGRYNEQFF
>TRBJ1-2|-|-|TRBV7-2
CASSLPGIGNYGYTF
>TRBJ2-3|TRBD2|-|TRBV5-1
CASSRTSGRTDTQYF